This is a list of T cell receptor beta chains from one sample in a study of blood T cells in healthy people across ages. MiXCR, run by TCRdb on the 5' RACE reads, gives a single entry per CDR3 protein. This sample has about a million distinct CDR3 sequences, with 45% to 50% found just once. The sequenced sample consisted of blood. Receptor source: a man younger than 40 in good health. Each CDR3 is given with its conserved first and last residue. Fields, in order: D gene, J gene, V gene, clone size, CDR3 protein, CDR3 DNA. A D gene is named only where the DNA matches it firmly. The size entry is marked missing in some rows and otherwise reads once, few, many or a size class.

>TRBD1|TRBJ2-3|TRBV20-1|once
CSAVQGASDTQYF
TGCAGTGCAGTACAGGGGGCGTCAGATACGCAGTATTTT
>.|TRBJ1-5|TRBV4-3|few
CASSPEGGSQPQHF
TGCGCCAGCAGCCCCGAAGGTGGCAGCCAGCCCCAGCATTTT
>TRBD1|TRBJ2-5|TRBV10-3|few
CAISARDSQETQYF
TGTGCCATCAGTGCCCGGGACAGTCAAGAGACCCAGTACTTC
>.|TRBJ1-3|TRBV3-1|few
CASSTAVSGNTIYF
TGTGCCAGCAGCACCGCCGTCTCTGGAAACACCATATATTTT
>TRBD1|TRBJ1-2|TRBV3-1|few
CASSVFGTANYGYTF
TGTGCCAGCAGCGTTTTTGGGACAGCTAACTATGGCTACACCTTC
>.|TRBJ2-1|TRBV5-1|.
CASSHTDNEQFF
TGCGCCAGCAGCCATACGGACAATGAGCAGTTCTTC
>TRBD2|TRBJ2-7|TRBV20-1|.
CSARPSGGAYGTYEQYF
TGCAGTGCTAGACCTAGCGGGGGGGCATATGGGACCTACGAGCAGTACTTC
>TRBD2|TRBJ2-2|TRBV5-6|.
CASNLIAGGTGELFF
TGTGCCAGCAACCTCATAGCGGGAGGGACCGGGGAGCTGTTTTTT
>.|TRBJ2-5|TRBV7-2|.
CASSLVDGNAGEQYF
TGTGCCAGCAGCTTAGTAGATGGCAATGCTGGGGAGCAGTACTTC
>.|TRBJ2-3|TRBV20-1|.
CSATPVLTDTQYF
TGCAGTGCTACCCCGGTCCTCACAGATACGCAGTATTTT
>TRBD2|TRBJ2-2|TRBV2|few
CASSPLAVPNTGELFF
TGTGCCAGCAGTCCCCTAGCGGTCCCGAACACCGGGGAGCTGTTTTTT
>TRBD1|TRBJ2-3|TRBV9|.
CASSGGTGGSTDTQYF
TGTGCCAGCAGCGGAGGCACAGGGGGTAGCACAGATACGCAGTATTTT
>.|TRBJ1-4|TRBV20-1|.
CSARDGGAFFATNEKLFF
TGCAGTGCTAGAGACGGGGGAGCGTTCTTTGCAACTAATGAAAAACTGTTTTTT
>TRBD2|TRBJ2-1|TRBV20-1|.
CSAGDPGGPNNEQFF
TGCAGTGCTGGAGATCCGGGGGGGCCCAACAATGAGCAGTTCTTC
>.|TRBJ1-2|TRBV20-1|.
CSASGGPPARGYTF
TGCAGTGCTAGCGGGGGCCCACCGGCGAGAGGCTACACCTTC
>.|TRBJ1-2|TRBV29-1|many
CSAYIPQENYGYTF
TGCAGCGCTTATATCCCTCAGGAAAACTATGGCTACACCTTC
>.|TRBJ1-4|TRBV12-3/TRBV12-4|few
CASSGGASGKLFF
TGTGCCAGCAGTGGGGGGGCGTCGGGGAAACTGTTTTTT
>TRBD1|TRBJ2-4|TRBV5-1|.
CASTSGTGGQGDIQYF
TGCGCCAGCACCTCCGGGACAGGGGGCCAAGGGGACATTCAGTACTTC
>.|TRBJ1-1|TRBV7-8|.
CASSPFPDLNTEAFF
TGTGCCAGCAGCCCATTCCCCGATCTGAACACTGAAGCTTTCTTT
>TRBD2|TRBJ2-3|TRBV3-1|.
CASSPSGGPPSTDTQYF
TGTGCCAGCAGCCCTAGCGGGGGGCCCCCTAGCACAGATACGCAGTATTTT
>.|TRBJ2-1|TRBV15|.
CATSSGTEYNEQFF
TGTGCCACCAGCAGTGGGACGGAGTACAATGAGCAGTTCTTC
>.|TRBJ2-1|TRBV13|.
CASSPPYGGDNEQFF
TGTGCCAGCAGTCCCCCCTACGGAGGCGACAATGAGCAGTTCTTC
>.|TRBJ2-5|TRBV4-2|.
CASSQERAVGEQYF
TGTGCCAGCAGCCAAGAAAGGGCGGTTGGTGAGCAGTACTTC
>.|TRBJ2-1|TRBV27|.
CASTPLSSYNEQFF
TGTGCCAGCACGCCGCTAAGCTCCTACAATGAGCAGTTCTTC